These 16 T cell receptor beta chains originate from one sample sequenced in a study of shared clonotypes between healthy human individuals (dated by TCRdb to the early 2020s). The library was obtained by the immunoSEQ multiplex PCR assay. TCRdb took this table from immuneACCESS and kept in-frame rearrangements with V and J called. Such tables lack part of the clones; where checked against another copy, unresolved V genes explain under half of the gap, and the rest is unexplained. Counted in this sample were about 2.3 million clones; 92% of them appeared once. Roughly 0.34% of the sample rests with the top ten. The specimen was naive CD4+ T cells from PBMCs. The sample's cell subset or site, from its label and the paper: CD45RA+ positively selected. These receptors were taken from a man aged 18 to 29 in good health. Some clones in this sample may be carry-over from other donors' samples.

The V gene is TRBV11-2, the J gene TRBJ1-2; TRBD1 aligns across 7 bases. The germline V gene encodes CDR1 SGHAT and CDR2 FQNNGV. This CDR3 has 13 amino acids. The V gene end was trimmed by 5 bases and the J gene end by 8 bases; junction bases not matched to a gene: 8. CDR3 amino acids: CASSPDREYGYTF. CDR3 DNA: TGTGCCAGCAGCCCAGACAGGGAGTACGGCTACACCTTC.

The chain joins TRBV10-3 to TRBJ2-1; 11 nucleotides align to TRBD1. Germline values: CDR1 ENHRY, CDR2 SYGVKD. V was pared by 10 bases and J by 6 bases, with 8 bases of the junction left unmatched. The CDR3 extends over 14 amino acids. This CDR3 reads CATLDRGLGNEQFF. The CDR3 DNA reads TGTGCCACCCTGGACAGGGGGCTAGGCAATGAGCAGTTCTTC.

The genes are TRBV5-5 and TRBJ2-3; 7 bases are shared with TRBD2. Germline V gene data show CDR1 as SGHKS and CDR2 as YYEKEE (reference sequence). V trimming: 7 bases; J trimming: 3 bases; junction bases outside the gene matches: 8. The CDR3 spans 14 residues. CDR3 nucleotides: TGTGCCAGCGGGAGGGGCACCGGGACAGATACGCAGTATTTT. It is translated as CASGRGTGTDTQYF.

The V call is TRBV5-1, the J call TRBJ2-7; 7 bases align to TRBD2. Germline CDR1 SGHRS, CDR2 YFSETQ. Trimming cost V 4 bases and J 2 bases; bases outside gene matches: 9. This CDR3 is built from 15 residues. This CDR3 is CASSEMQAGPYEQYF. CDR3 DNA: TGCGCCAGCAGCGAAATGCAAGCGGGACCCTACGAGCAGTACTTC.

This rearrangement joins TRBV19 to TRBJ2-5, with TRBD1 identical over 8 bases. From germline, CDR1 is LNHDA and CDR2 SQIVND (reference sequence). The CDR3 is 15 amino acids. Unmatched junction bases numbered 12, after V lost 10 bases and J lost 2 bases. The CDR3: CAIADRAELQETQYF. The CDR3 nucleotides read TGTGCCATTGCGGACAGGGCAGAATTACAAGAGACCCAGTACTTC.

V gene TRBV5-1 combines with J gene TRBJ2-1; 11 positions agree with TRBD2. J gave up 15 bases and V 2 bases, and 4 bases lay outside the gene matches. Germline CDR1 is SGHRS and CDR2 is YFSETQ. This CDR3 contains 12 residues. For the CDR3, the DNA is TGCGCCAGCAGCTTTACTAGCGGGAGTAGGTTCTTC. Its translation is CASSFTSGSRFF.

This chain uses TRBV10-3 with TRBJ1-2; D not certain. The germline V gene encodes CDR1 ENHRY and CDR2 SYGVKD. V was clipped by 4 bases and J by 0 bases, with 9 bases between them. The CDR3 is made up of 14 amino acids. Written as DNA, the CDR3 is TGTGCCATCAGTGGGGGTGTATCTAACTATGGCTACACCTTC. Translation: CAISGGVSNYGYTF.

The chain combines TRBV10-1 with TRBJ1-1; D uncertain. Trimming took off 2 bases at V and 11 bases at J, with 15 bases between the two ends. CDR3 length equals 13 residues. Germline loops: CDR1 WNHNN, CDR2 SYGVQD (reference sequence). For the CDR3, the DNA is TGCGCCAGCAGTGAGCCACCCGTAATCGGTGCTTTCTTT. Its translation is CASSEPPVIGAFF.

This clone was detected only a few times. The genes are TRBV19 and TRBJ1-1; TRBD1 agrees at 9 bases. J lost 1 base, V lost 7 bases, and 4 bases had no gene match. This CDR3 has 14 amino acids. CDR1 and CDR2 (germline): LNHDA, SQIVND (reference sequence). CDR3 DNA: TGTGCCAGTACCCAGGACAGGGGGAACACTGAAGCTTTCTTT. It specifies CASTQDRGNTEAFF.

The rearrangement links TRBV30 to TRBJ1-3; TRBD1 aligns across 7 bases. The CDR3 sequence is 14 residues long. CDR1 is GTSNPN and CDR2 is SVGIG in the germline V gene (reference sequence). The V and J ends lost 2 bases and 0 bases, in that order; junction bases with no gene match: 1. In DNA form, the CDR3 reads TGTGCCTGGAGTCGGGACAGCTCTGGAAACACCATATATTTT. Translation: CAWSRDSSGNTIYF.

The chain uses TRBV18 and TRBJ2-3, with D perhaps TRBD1 (5 bases). V gave up 3 bases and J gave up 6 bases, with 13 bases separating them. Germline lookup yields CDR1 KGHSH and CDR2 LQKENI. This CDR3 spans 14 amino acids. In DNA form, the CDR3 reads TGTGCCAGCTCACCCTTAGGGGCCCCGGATACGCAGTATTTT. It specifies CASSPLGAPDTQYF.

This chain joins TRBV28 and TRBJ2-7; TRBD1 matches at 8 bases. This CDR3 comprises 15 residues. Per germline, CDR1 MDHEN and CDR2 SYDVKM. V lost 5 bases to trimming and J lost 2 bases; unmatched junction nucleotides: 8. CDR3 loop: CASSPQGQATYEQYF. The CDR3 region has the DNA TGTGCCAGCAGTCCCCAGGGACAGGCCACCTACGAGCAGTACTTC.

This clone was recorded once. The CDR3 sequence: CASNPIDALYGYTF. The CDR3 DNA reads as TGTGCCAGCAACCCCATTGACGCACTCTATGGCTACACCTTC. V and J are TRBV28 and TRBJ1-2; D is ambiguous. This CDR3 is built from 14 residues. CDR1 and CDR2 (germline): MDHEN, SYDVKM. The V and J ends lost 7 bases and 4 bases respectively, with 16 bases between them.

The chain recombines TRBV25-1 with TRBJ2-1, with 9 bases aligning to TRBD2. The CDR3 is 16 amino acids. Germline V gene data show CDR1 as MGHDK and CDR2 as SYGVNS. V shed 6 bases and J 4 bases; nucleotides not matched to a gene: 10. The CDR3 DNA sequence: TGTGCCAGCAGCACCAGGACTAGCGTTAATTACAATGAGCAGTTCTTC. It specifies CASSTRTSVNYNEQFF.

The chain joins TRBV7-2 to TRBJ2-3, with a weak D call TRBD1 (5 bases). The ends were cut back, 3 bases at V and 1 base at J, with 8 bases in the middle. The CDR3 spans 14 residues. Germline V gene data show CDR1 as SGHTA and CDR2 as FQGNSA. The CDR3 spells CASSFQGRTDTQYF. CDR3 in DNA: TGTGCCAGCAGCTTCCAGGGCCGCACAGATACGCAGTATTTT.

In its sample, this clone was seen once. The chain employs TRBV5-1 and TRBJ2-4; weak D call: TRBD1 (5 bases). CDR1 is SGHRS and CDR2 is YFSETQ in the germline V gene. The CDR3 has 13 residues. V dropped 0 bases and J dropped 8 bases, with 9 bases sitting between them. CDR3 nucleotide sequence: TGCGCCAGCAGCTTGGAAGGGGCGGACATTCAGTACTTC. Translated: CASSLEGADIQYF.